One and the same sample provided the 27 T cell receptor beta chains below, sequenced in a study of CD8+ T cells in alopecia areata. In each case, RNA was isolated and then reverse transcribed into cDNA as the sequencing template. Sequenced by immunoSEQ multiplex PCR; TCRdb stores in-frame clones only, minus some. The data contain around 270,000 clones, about three fifths of them singletons. Treatment noted: oral pan-JAK inhibitor, 5-10 mg twice daily. Here the sequenced sample was CD4+ T cells sorted from blood, taken at week 24, from a patient treated with tofacitinib. Receptors originate from a human donor with alopecia areata.

In its sample, this clone was seen a few times. The V gene is TRBV5-4, the J gene TRBJ2-4, with D possibly called TRBD1 or TRBD2 (5 bases each). CDR3 length: 14 residues. In germline, CDR1 is SGHNT, CDR2 YYREEE (reference sequence). V was pared by 4 bases and J by 1 base, with 9 bases between. CDR3 DNA sequence: TGTGCCAGCAGCCAAGAGGGGGCCAAAAACATTCAGTACTTC. This translates into CASSQEGAKNIQYF.

The J gene is TRBJ2-3, the V gene TRBV11-3; TRBD2 might be the D (6 bases). V dropped 4 bases and J dropped 0 bases, with 8 bases sitting between them. Germline V lookup: CDR1 SGHNT, CDR2 YENEEA. This CDR3 has 14 residues. CDR3 residues: CASSYGTSTDTQYF. CDR3 DNA: TGTGCCAGCAGCTATGGGACTAGCACAGATACGCAGTATTTT. Filled out from reference TRBV11-3 and TRBJ2-3, the complete variable domain reads EAGVVQSPRYKIIEKKQPVAFWCNPISGHNTLYWYLQNLGQGPELLIRYENEEAVDDSQLPKDRFSAERLKGVDSTLKIQPAELGDSAVYLCASSYGTSTDTQYFGPGTRLTVL.

This clone came up a few times. The rearrangement joins TRBV29-1 to TRBJ2-7, with a possible D match to TRBD2 (6 bases). Germline V CDR1 and CDR2: SQVTM, ANQGSEA. The V gene lost 5 bases and the J gene lost 4 bases, with 12 bases spanning the gap. The CDR3 has 12 residues. CDR3 region: CSVWRGTYEQYF. The CDR3 nucleotides are TGCAGCGTTTGGAGGGGAACGTACGAGCAGTACTTC.

This clone came up a few times. The V and J genes are TRBV19 and TRBJ1-1; a possible D gene is TRBD1 (6 bases). V dropped 7 bases and J dropped 0 bases, with 12 bases sitting between them. The germline V gene encodes CDR1 LNHDA and CDR2 SQIVND (reference sequence). The CDR3 is 14 amino acids. The CDR3 is CASTQQGMNTEAFF. The CDR3 region has the DNA TGTGCCAGTACCCAACAGGGAATGAACACTGAAGCTTTCTTT.

The CDR3 DNA is TGTGCCAGCCTAGACAGGGCCAGTGATGGCTACACCTTC. It is translated as CASLDRASDGYTF. V and J are TRBV6-5 and TRBJ1-2; 7 bases map to TRBD1. The CDR3 runs 13 residues. The germline gives CDR1 MNHEY, CDR2 SVGAGI. Germline trimming cut 8 bases from V and 6 bases from J; bases unmatched to any gene: 9.

This clone was detected only a few times. The chain joins TRBV25-1 to TRBJ1-1; D is perhaps TRBD1 (6 bases). Germline loops: CDR1 MGHDK, CDR2 SYGVNS. This CDR3 is built from 14 residues. V was shortened by 5 bases and J by 3 bases, with 13 bases between the two germline ends. CDR3 residues: CASSSSGVHTEAFF. CDR3 nucleotides: TGTGCCAGCAGTTCCTCAGGGGTTCACACTGAAGCTTTCTTT.

The CDR3 loop is CAWSKGRAGLVVSGANVLTF. CDR3 nucleotides: TGTGCCTGGAGTAAGGGGAGGGCAGGACTGGTTGTCTCTGGGGCCAACGTCCTGACTTTC. The rearrangement joins TRBV30 to TRBJ2-6; 7 nucleotides match TRBD2. The V and J ends lost 2 bases and 0 bases, in that order; junction bases with no gene match: 16. This CDR3 has 20 amino acids. The germline gives CDR1 GTSNPN, CDR2 SVGIG (reference sequence).

V usage is TRBV7-9 and J usage is TRBJ1-5; possibly TRBD1 for D (6 bases). Germline-derived CDR1 and CDR2 are SEHNR and FQNEAQ (reference sequence). V was cut by 4 bases and J by 4 bases, with 17 bases left in between. This CDR3 is 16 amino acids long. The DNA of the CDR3 is TGTGCCAGCAGCTCCTTCTTTGACAGGTATAATCAGCCCCAGCATTTT. Protein: CASSSFFDRYNQPQHF.

This chain uses TRBV29-1 with TRBJ1-4, with D possibly being TRBD1 (6 bases). The ends were cut back, 4 bases at V and 8 bases at J, with 14 bases in the middle. The CDR3 is made up of 13 amino acids. The V gene's germline CDR1 is SQVTM and CDR2 ANQGSEA. The CDR3 reads CSVASRGGEKLFF. Written as DNA, the CDR3 is TGCAGCGTTGCGTCCAGGGGTGGCGAAAAACTGTTTTTT. Full variable domain (outside the CDR3, taken from reference TRBV29-1 and TRBJ1-4): SAVISQKPSRDICQRGTSLTIQCQVDSQVTMMFWYRQQPGQSLTLIATANQGSEATYESGFVIDKFPISRPNLTFSTLTVSNMSPEDSSIYLCSVASRGGEKLFFGSGTQLSVL.

This clone was detected only a few times. The rearrangement links TRBV18 to TRBJ1-5; a weak D match, TRBD1 (6 bases). Germline values: CDR1 KGHSH, CDR2 LQKENI. This CDR3 contains 14 residues. V shed 4 bases and J shed 4 bases, with 11 bases lying between them. The CDR3 is CASSLDSRNQPQHF. As DNA, the CDR3 is TGTGCCAGCTCACTGGACAGCCGGAATCAGCCCCAGCATTTT.

V and J are TRBV29-1 and TRBJ2-2, with TRBD2 identical over 11 bases. The CDR3 has 16 amino acids. Germline V gene sequence: CDR1 SQVTM, CDR2 ANQGSEA. V was clipped by 4 bases and J by 4 bases; unmatched bases: 8. The CDR3 loop reads CSVAVASGGTTGELFF. CDR3 bases: TGCAGCGTTGCAGTGGCTAGCGGGGGGACCACCGGGGAGCTGTTTTTT.

This chain uses TRBV5-6 with TRBJ1-1; no clear D. The V and J ends lost 0 bases and 5 bases respectively, with 8 bases between them. The CDR3 totals 13 residues. From germline, CDR1 is SGHDT and CDR2 YYEEEE. CDR3 region: CASSLGEWTEAFF. The DNA for the CDR3 is TGTGCCAGCAGCTTGGGCGAGTGGACTGAAGCTTTCTTT.

The genes are TRBV30 and TRBJ1-4, with D possibly matching TRBD1 (5 bases). Trimming took 0 bases from V and 3 from J, leaving 8 bases between them. The germline V gene has CDR1 GTSNPN and CDR2 SVGIG (reference sequence). This CDR3 has 14 amino acids. DNA of the CDR3: TGTGCCTGGAGTGTAGACAGTTCTAATGAAAAACTGTTTTTT. Amino acids: CAWSVDSSNEKLFF.

The gene calls are TRBV7-2 and TRBJ2-1; possibly TRBD2 for D (6 bases). CDR3 length: 15 residues. Per the germline V gene, CDR1 is SGHTA and CDR2 is FQGNSA. Between the trimmed V and J ends, which lost 5 bases and 1 base, there was a span of 12 bases. The CDR3 sequence is CASSLLGGSYNEQFF. As DNA, the CDR3 is TGTGCCAGCAGCCTCCTAGGAGGGTCCTACAATGAGCAGTTCTTC.

The DNA for the CDR3 is TGTGCCAGCAGCACCCGGGACAGGAGTGGCTACACCTTC. It specifies CASSTRDRSGYTF. The V gene is TRBV5-4, the J gene TRBJ1-2, with TRBD1 matching over 8 bases. Losses at the gene ends were 4 bases for V and 7 bases for J; bases not matched to a gene: 6. The CDR3 extends over 13 amino acids. Germline CDR1 reads SGHNT; CDR2 reads YYREEE (reference sequence). Variable domain in full (rest from reference TRBV5-4 and TRBJ1-2): ETGVTQSPTHLIKTRGQQVTLRCSSQSGHNTVSWYQQALGQGPQFIFQYYREEENGRGNFPPRFSGLQFPNYSSELNVNALELDDSALYLCASSTRDRSGYTFGSGTRLTVV.

This clone is a singleton in its sample. The chain couples TRBV7-9 to TRBJ2-1; 12 bases fit TRBD2. Germline CDR1 reads SEHNR; CDR2 reads FQNEAQ (reference sequence). The CDR3 spans 14 residues. After removal of 2 bases from V and 10 bases from J, the junction contained 3 bases not matched to a gene. CDR3 region: CASSLTTSGGEQFF. The CDR3 coding sequence is TGTGCCAGCAGCTTAACCACTAGCGGGGGGGAGCAGTTCTTC.

This clone was seen a handful of times. This chain links TRBV2 with TRBJ2-1, with 8 bases identical to TRBD1. The CDR3 length is 15 residues. The trim removed 7 bases at V and 6 bases at J, leaving 11 bases unmatched. Germline V gene lookup returns CDR1 SNHLY and CDR2 FYNNEI. CDR3: CASTARTGLTNEQFF. The CDR3 bases are TGTGCCAGCACCGCTAGGACAGGGCTTACCAATGAGCAGTTCTTC.

This sequence joins TRBV30 and TRBJ2-5; 7 bases agree with TRBD1. The CDR3 is 13 amino acids. With V trimmed by 4 bases and J by 5 bases, 7 bases remained unmatched. CDR1 GTSNPN and CDR2 SVGIG come from the germline V gene (reference sequence). CDR3 loop: CAWTPRGHETQYF. The CDR3 region has the DNA TGTGCCTGGACACCGAGGGGGCACGAGACCCAGTACTTC.

The J gene is TRBJ1-2, the V gene TRBV5-4; 9 bases fit TRBD1. After removal of 0 bases from V and 8 bases from J, the junction contained 5 bases not matched to a gene. The CDR3 length is 14 residues. Germline-derived CDR1 and CDR2 are SGHNT and YYREEE (reference sequence). DNA for the CDR3: TGTGCCAGCAGCTTGGACAGGGGGCGGAGGGGCTACACCTTC. Translation gives CASSLDRGRRGYTF.

The chain has TRBV28 and TRBJ1-6, with D tentatively TRBD1 (6 bases). The CDR3 is 15 residues long. CDR1 MDHEN and CDR2 SYDVKM come from the germline V gene. Trimming left V 3 bases short and J 9 bases short, with 15 bases between. Here the CDR3 reads CASSFTGTSTSPLHF. The DNA for the CDR3 is TGTGCCAGCAGTTTTACTGGGACATCAACTTCACCCCTCCACTTT.

This rearrangement joins TRBV27 to TRBJ2-7, with a possible D match to TRBD1 (6 bases). The V end lost 1 base, the J end lost 2 bases, and 15 bases lay between the germline ends. The CDR3 is 16 amino acids. Germline CDR1 MNHEY, CDR2 SMNVEV (reference sequence). The CDR3 spells CASSLLGGGAAYEQYF. The DNA for the CDR3 is TGTGCCAGCAGTTTATTAGGTGGGGGCGCCGCCTACGAGCAGTACTTC.

The chain employs TRBV29-1 and TRBJ2-5; D tentatively reads TRBD1 or TRBD2 (5 bases each). Per germline, CDR1 SQVTM and CDR2 ANQGSEA. V lost 3 bases and J 4 bases, leaving 12 bases between the germline ends. This CDR3 has 13 amino acids. CDR3 region: CSVERGLGETQYF. The DNA for the CDR3 is TGCAGCGTTGAGAGGGGCCTAGGAGAGACCCAGTACTTC. The variable domain in full, with the rest retrieved from reference TRBV29-1 and TRBJ2-5, is SAVISQKPSRDICQRGTSLTIQCQVDSQVTMMFWYRQQPGQSLTLIATANQGSEATYESGFVIDKFPISRPNLTFSTLTVSNMSPEDSSIYLCSVERGLGETQYFGPGTRLLVL.

This clone was seen only a few times. The chain uses TRBV10-3 and TRBJ1-2, with 7 bases identical to TRBD1. The V and J ends lost 7 bases and 3 bases, in that order; junction bases with no gene match: 5. CDR1 is ENHRY and CDR2 is SYGVKD in the germline V gene. This CDR3 spans 13 amino acids. The CDR3 sequence: CAINPTGDYGYTF. The CDR3, as DNA: TGTGCCATCAACCCCACAGGGGACTATGGCTACACCTTC.

This chain links TRBV12-5 with TRBJ2-3, with 10 positions matching TRBD1. The CDR3 runs 15 residues. V trimming: 7 bases; J trimming: 1 base; junction bases outside the gene matches: 5. Germline assignment: CDR1 LGHNT and CDR2 FRNRAP. The CDR3 region is CASAQGTGGTDTQYF. CDR3 sequence (DNA): TGTGCTAGTGCCCAAGGGACAGGGGGCACAGATACGCAGTATTTT.

V usage is TRBV30 and J usage is TRBJ2-3; D is unclear. With 1 base removed from V and 1 base from J, the gap between germline ends came to 12 bases. Germline loops: CDR1 GTSNPN, CDR2 SVGIG (reference sequence). This CDR3 has 15 amino acids. Written as DNA, the CDR3 is TGTGCCTGGAGTGCACTGGGTTGGGGCACAGATACGCAGTATTTT. This codes for CAWSALGWGTDTQYF.

J is TRBJ1-2 and V is TRBV30, with D unclear. The CDR3 contains 13 residues. Germline V CDR1 and CDR2: GTSNPN, SVGIG (reference sequence). Trimming removed 0 bases at V and 7 bases at J, with 12 bases between. In DNA, the CDR3 is TGTGCCTGGAGTGTAGGAGGGTTTGGTGGCTACACCTTC. It specifies CAWSVGGFGGYTF.

V and J are TRBV15 and TRBJ1-2; D unclear. The CDR3 is made up of 13 amino acids. Germline assignment: CDR1 LNHNV and CDR2 YYDKDF (reference sequence). The V end was cut by 0 bases, the J end by 8 bases, with 10 bases between. The CDR3 spells CATSRDLRRGYTF. CDR3 nucleotide sequence: TGTGCCACCAGCAGAGATCTCCGAAGGGGCTACACCTTC.